The present T cell receptor (beta chain) was sequenced within a study of CD8+ T cells in alopecia areata. RNA was extracted and reverse transcribed into cDNA as the sequencing template. TCRdb keeps only in-frame clones here, not all; method: immunoSEQ multiplex PCR. The table includes fewer than 110,000 clones, 70% to 90% detected once. Noted treatment: oral pan-JAK inhibitor, 5-10 mg twice daily. Peripheral blood, together with lesional scalp punch biopsies, was collected from alopecia areata patients. The sequenced sample was CD8+ T cells sorted from blood, obtained around week 34, from a patient treated with tofacitinib. The sequence was collected from a human donor with alopecia areata.

The CDR3 DNA sequence: TGCGCCAGCAGCCAAGCAATACAGGGGGCGGCAGATACGCAGTATTTT. This encodes CASSQAIQGAADTQYF. The genes are TRBV4-1 and TRBJ2-3, with 9 bases that match TRBD1. The CDR3 runs 16 residues. V lost 1 base to trimming and J lost 4 bases; unmatched junction nucleotides: 6. The germline V gene has CDR1 MGHRA and CDR2 YSYEKL.